These T cell receptor beta chains were read from a single sample in a study of early T cells in non-severe SARS-CoV-2 infection. TCRdb independently ran MiXCR on the 5' RACE reads; one entry per CDR3 protein. The sample consists of about 60,000 distinct CDR3 sequences, roughly 10% of them appearing once. The sample comprised whole blood. These receptors all come from an adult who was a healthcare worker with PCR-confirmed SARS-CoV-2 infection or an uninfected control (not recorded which). Each CDR3 is given with its conserved first and last residue. A D gene is named only where the DNA matches it firmly. Size tells how often a clone was seen (once, few, many) or the class of an expanded clone, and some rows leave it out.

NA TRBD1 TRBJ1-1 TRBV3-1 TGTGCCAGCAGCCAGACAGGGGACACTGAAGCTTTCTTT CASSQTGDTEAFF
NA NA TRBJ1-1 TRBV2 TGTGCCAGCTCCATAGGACAGCTGAACACTGAAGCTTTCTTT CASSIGQLNTEAFF
many NA TRBJ1-2 TRBV5-6 TGTGCCAGCAGTCCCGGGACATCATCAAAGTCTCGTCCCTATGGCTACACCTTC CASSPGTSSKSRPYGYTF
few NA TRBJ1-5 TRBV7-2 TGTGCCAGCAGCTTAGCCCAGGGAAGAAATCAGCCCCAGCATTTT CASSLAQGRNQPQHF
NA TRBD2 TRBJ2-1 TRBV2 TGTGCCAGCAGTGGAAGACTAGCGGGAGATAATGAGCAGTTCTTC CASSGRLAGDNEQFF
many NA TRBJ2-5 TRBV6-2/TRBV6-3 TGTGCCAGCACTCTCCCAGCGAAGACCCAGTACTTC CASTLPAKTQYF
few NA TRBJ2-3 TRBV12-3/TRBV12-4 TGTGCCAGCAGTTTAGTGGGGGTGGCAGATACGCAGTATTTT CASSLVGVADTQYF
many NA TRBJ2-3 TRBV5-1 TGCGCCAGCAGCGTTGGGGTAGATACGCAGTATTTT CASSVGVDTQYF
many NA TRBJ2-5 TRBV7-3 TGTGCCAGCAGCGCCGGGGCTCAAGAGACCCAGTACTTC CASSAGAQETQYF
many NA TRBJ1-5 TRBV28 TGTGCCAGCAGTTACGAGGAGACCAATCAGCCCCAGCATTTT CASSYEETNQPQHF
many TRBD2 TRBJ2-1 TRBV6-5 TGTGCCAGCAGTTACTCCCTAGCGGGAGAAATGAATGAGCAGTTCTTC CASSYSLAGEMNEQFF
few NA TRBJ2-5 TRBV4-1 TGCGCCAGCAGCCAAGGAGCGGGACAGGAGACCCAGTACTTC CASSQGAGQETQYF
many NA TRBJ1-3 TRBV11-2 TGTGCCAGCAGCTATCAGTTCCTCTCTGGAAACACCATATATTTT CASSYQFLSGNTIYF
few TRBD2 TRBJ2-2 TRBV20-1 TGCAGTGCTAGAGGAGGGAGGGTTACCGGGGAGCTGTTTTTT CSARGGRVTGELFF
many TRBD2 TRBJ2-1 TRBV12-3/TRBV12-4 TGTGCCAGCAGTAATCCCGGGACTAGCTTTAATGAGCAGTTCTTC CASSNPGTSFNEQFF
NA NA TRBJ2-6 TRBV7-3 TGTGCCAGCAGCCCTAGCCCCGGGCCCTCTGGGGCCAACGTCCTGACTTTC CASSPSPGPSGANVLTF
many TRBD2 TRBJ2-1 TRBV2 TGTGCCAGCAGTGAGGCTAGCGGGATCCCCCAGTTCTTC CASSEASGIPQFF
few TRBD1 TRBJ2-2 TRBV19 TGTGCCAGTGATTCCGGGACAGGGTACACCGGGGAGCTGTTTTTT CASDSGTGYTGELFF
many NA TRBJ2-6 TRBV7-3 TGTGCCAGCAGCCGGCGTGGGGGCTCTGGGGCCAACGTCCTGACTTTC CASSRRGGSGANVLTF
few NA TRBJ2-2 TRBV24-1 TGTGCCACCAGTGATTCTGTAGTGAACACCGGGGAGCTGTTTTTT CATSDSVVNTGELFF
few NA TRBJ1-4 TRBV29-1 TGCAGCGCTGGACGGATTAATGAAAAACTGTTTTTT CSAGRINEKLFF
many NA TRBJ2-6 TRBV25-1 TGTGCCAGCAGTGAATATCCCCCTAGCCTACCTTTAACTGGGGCCAACGTCCTGACTTTC CASSEYPPSLPLTGANVLTF
few NA TRBJ2-1 TRBV20-1 TGCAGTGCCGTGATGAACTACAATGAGCAGTTCTTC CSAVMNYNEQFF
NA NA TRBJ2-1 TRBV7-3 TGTGCCAGCAGCCCCGCACGAGGGTCGGTTTACAATGAGCAGTTCTTC CASSPARGSVYNEQFF
NA NA TRBJ1-3 TRBV18 TGTGCCAGCTCACCACCGAGGAGCCTGCTCGGTCTTGGAGGAAACACCATATATTTT CASSPPRSLLGLGGNTIYF
many TRBD1 TRBJ1-6 TRBV7-2 TGTGCCAGCAGCTTACAAACTCAGACAGGGGGTTGGAATTCACCCCTCCACTTT CASSLQTQTGGWNSPLHF
many NA TRBJ1-2 TRBV20-1 TGCAGTGCCCCGCGAGGTTCTGGCTACACCTTC CSAPRGSGYTF
few NA TRBJ2-1 TRBV29-1 TGCAGCGTTGATGCTACAACCAATGAGCAGTTCTTC CSVDATTNEQFF
many NA TRBJ2-3 TRBV2 TGTGCCAGCAATGACCTTCGGGATACGCAGTATTTT CASNDLRDTQYF
many NA TRBJ1-2 TRBV7-2 TGTGCCAGCAGCCCCTTATCCAGCTATGGCTACACCTTC CASSPLSSYGYTF
NA NA TRBJ2-3 TRBV15 TGTGCCACCAGCAGCGAAGCGATGCCAAGCACAGATACGCAGTATTTT CATSSEAMPSTDTQYF
NA NA TRBJ2-5 TRBV29-1 TGCAGCGTTTACGCTCAAGGGGGGAGTGAAGAGACCCAGTACTTC CSVYAQGGSEETQYF
few NA TRBJ1-5 TRBV11-2 TGTGCCAGCAGCCCCACAGGAGTAAGGGGGCCCCAGCATTTT CASSPTGVRGPQHF
NA TRBD1 TRBJ1-3 TRBV2 TGTGCCAGCAGAGTCGGGACAGTTGGAAACACCATATATTTT CASRVGTVGNTIYF
NA NA TRBJ1-5 TRBV6-1 TGTGCCAGCAGTGCCCCGGACGGCAGGTGGATCAATCAGCCCCAGCATTTT CASSAPDGRWINQPQHF
many NA TRBJ2-1 TRBV7-3 TGTGCCAGCAGCTTGGACATCAACAATGAGCAGTTCTTC CASSLDINNEQFF
many NA TRBJ2-1 TRBV24-1 TGTGCCACCAGTGATCCGACTGGGGCGCTTGAGCAGTTCTTC CATSDPTGALEQFF
many NA TRBJ2-5 TRBV2 TGTGCCAGCACCCAGGGACAAGAGACCCAGTACTTC CASTQGQETQYF
many NA TRBJ1-1 TRBV10-3 TGTGCCATCAGTGAATATTTCGGAGGAGCTTTCTTT CAISEYFGGAFF
many TRBD1 TRBJ2-7 TRBV10-3 TGTGCCATCAGCCGGGACAGCTACGAGCAGTACTTC CAISRDSYEQYF
many NA TRBJ1-2 TRBV20-1 TGCAGTGCTAGAGGGGGTTTGGGGTCCGCATTTGGCTACACCTTC CSARGGLGSAFGYTF
few NA TRBJ1-1 TRBV20-1 TGCAGTGCCCAGCGACTGATGAACACTGAAGCTTTCTTT CSAQRLMNTEAFF
NA TRBD2 TRBJ2-7 TRBV5-1 TGCGCCAGTAGAACATTAGGGATCGGGGGGGAGCAGTACTTC CASRTLGIGGEQYF
many TRBD2 TRBJ2-5 TRBV29-1 TGCAGCGTTTACGGGAGGGCGGAAGAGACCCAGTACTTC CSVYGRAEETQYF